This TCR beta chain was identified in a study of T-cell reconstitution after alpha-beta-depleted transplantation in children. This clonotype was counted ten times or more. Its target is not known. Findings of the study overall: Reportedly, roughly two months post-transplant, alpha-beta T cells arose from several hundred expanded graft clones. After transplant, high TCRbeta diversity at day 60 in some patients arose from surviving recipient T cells and thymic progenitors. When one year had passed after transplant, most T-cell counts and diversity came from newly produced T cells.

Germline values: CDR1 DFQATT, CDR2 SNEGSKA (reference sequence). The CDR3 is made up of 13 amino acids. The V end lost 2 bases, the J end lost 7 bases, and 11 bases lay between the germline ends. TCRbeta library construction was performed incorporating unique molecular identifiers. TCRdb ran MiXCR on the PCR reads and lists one entry per CDR3 protein. The profile shows 200,000 to 250,000 distinct CDR3 sequences, approximately 10% of them singletons. This chain links TRBV20-1 with TRBJ2-2, with D possibly matching TRBD2 (5 bases). The receptor's source is a child younger than two with acute myeloid leukemia, due to receive a stem cell transplant. The sequenced sample was PBMCs, obtained before TCRalphabeta/CD19-depleted stem cell transplant. The CDR3 here is CSARRDRDGELFF. The CDR3 region has the DNA TGCAGTGCTAGACGGGATCGAGACGGGGAGCTGTTTTTT.